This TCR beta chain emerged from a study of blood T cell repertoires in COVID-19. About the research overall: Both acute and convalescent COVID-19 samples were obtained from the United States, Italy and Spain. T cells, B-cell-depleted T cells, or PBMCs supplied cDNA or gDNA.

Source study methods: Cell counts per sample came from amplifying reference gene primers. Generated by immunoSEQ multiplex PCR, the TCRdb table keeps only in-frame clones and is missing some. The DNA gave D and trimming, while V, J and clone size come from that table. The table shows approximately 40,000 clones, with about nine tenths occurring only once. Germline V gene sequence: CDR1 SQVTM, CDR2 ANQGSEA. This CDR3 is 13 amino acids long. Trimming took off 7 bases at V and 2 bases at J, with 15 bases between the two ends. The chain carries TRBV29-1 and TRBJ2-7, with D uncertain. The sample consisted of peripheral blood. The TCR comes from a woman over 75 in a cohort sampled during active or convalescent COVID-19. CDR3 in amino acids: CSASSARTYEQYF. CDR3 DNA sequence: TGCAGCGCGTCGTCGGCGCGGACCTACGAGCAGTACTTC.